Listed below are T cell receptor beta chains from one sample, sequenced in a study of T cell repertoires in cytomegalovirus infection. Their recognized antigens are unknown. In TCRdb, the reads were re-called with MiXCR into one record per CDR3 protein. The sample comprises 570,000 or so distinct CDR3 sequences, about 40% of which are singletons, and 48% rests with the top ten. Sequencing was performed on cultured PBMCs, taken from culture after CMV antigen stimulation. These receptors all stem from a human donor in good health (CMV status not recorded). Some clones in this sample may be carry-over from other donors' samples. CDR3s include the opening cysteine and the closing phenylalanine or tryptophan. A D gene is named only where the DNA matches it firmly. Rows give clone size only sometimes, using once, few, many, or a class for an expanded clone.

j_call d_call v_call clone_size cdr3_nt cdr3_aa
TRBJ2-3 - TRBV6-1 - TGTGCCAGCATTCGGCCTAGCGCAGATACGCAGTATTTT CASIRPSADTQYF
TRBJ2-1 - TRBV12-3/TRBV12-4 few TGTGCCAGCAGTAACCTGGGCGAGCAGTTCTTC CASSNLGEQFF
TRBJ1-4 - TRBV19 - TGTGCCAGTAGTATTTCGGTAATTAATGAAAAACTGTTTTTT CASSISVINEKLFF
TRBJ2-1 - TRBV27 - TGTGCCAGCAGTCAGACTGGGGGGGCAACCTACAATGAGCAGTTCTTC CASSQTGGATYNEQFF
TRBJ2-6 - TRBV6-2/TRBV6-3 - TGTGCCAGCGCGTGGGCCTCTGGGGCCAACGTCCTGACTTTC CASAWASGANVLTF
TRBJ2-1 TRBD2 TRBV11-2 few TGTGCCAGCAGCTTAGTTGGGGCTAGCGGGGATAATGAGCAGTTCTTC CASSLVGASGDNEQFF
TRBJ2-3 - TRBV10-3 - TGTGCCATCAACGACAAGTCGGGCACAGATACGCAGTATTTT CAINDKSGTDTQYF
TRBJ2-1 TRBD1 TRBV24-1 few TGTGCCACCAGTGATTCCACCGGGACAGGGGCCTACAATGAGCAGTTCTTC CATSDSTGTGAYNEQFF
TRBJ2-3 - TRBV7-2 - TGTGCCAGCAGCTTTGTCAGGGGCGCAGATACGCAGTATTTT CASSFVRGADTQYF
TRBJ2-7 - TRBV6-6 - TGTGCCGCAGGGAGATTCGAGCAGTACTTC CAAGRFEQYF
TRBJ2-7 - TRBV7-9 few TGTGCCAGCAGTTCAAAGCAGGGAGCTAAGAAGTCGTACGAGCAGTACTTC CASSSKQGAKKSYEQYF
TRBJ2-1 TRBD1 TRBV11-2 - TGTGCCAGCAGCTTAGGTGGTCCGACAGGGGGCGGTTACAATGAGCAGTTCTTC CASSLGGPTGGGYNEQFF
TRBJ1-3 TRBD1 TRBV7-2 - TGTGCCAGCAGCTGGACAGGGGCGGGTGGAAACACCATATATTTT CASSWTGAGGNTIYF
TRBJ2-5 - TRBV7-2 many TGTGCCAGCAGCTTGACAGATTTTAAAGAGACCCAGTACTTC CASSLTDFKETQYF
TRBJ2-7 TRBD2 TRBV7-8 few TGTGCCAGCAGCCCTAGCGGGAGCCGCGACGAGCAGTACTTC CASSPSGSRDEQYF
TRBJ2-1 TRBD2 TRBV20-1 - TGCAGTGCTGAGCGGGAGGCCTTCAATGAGCAGTTCTTC CSAEREAFNEQFF
TRBJ2-1 TRBD1 TRBV6-2/TRBV6-3 - TGTGCCAGCAGAGGACAGGGGGCCGATGAGCAGTTCTTC CASRGQGADEQFF
TRBJ2-7 TRBD1 TRBV4-3 few TGCGCCAGCAGCCCCAGGGGGCACACCTTCATACCTTACGAGCAGTACTTC CASSPRGHTFIPYEQYF
TRBJ2-3 - TRBV7-2 few TGTGCCAGCAGCCTAGTAATGGCAGATACGCAGTATTTT CASSLVMADTQYF
TRBJ2-5 - TRBV11-2 once TGTGCCAGCAAGGGGCGTCGGGAAGAGACCCAGTACTTC CASKGRREETQYF
TRBJ2-6 - TRBV12-3/TRBV12-4 many TGTGCCACGGCAGGAAGCTCTGGGGCCAACGTCCTGACTTTC CATAGSSGANVLTF
TRBJ2-4 - TRBV20-1 - TGCAGTGCTATGGCAGGGCGGACCAAAAACATTCAGTACTTC CSAMAGRTKNIQYF
TRBJ2-7 TRBD2 TRBV7-2 many TGTGCCAGCAGCTTAGGGGGGGGGTTTGGGTCCTACGAGCAGTACTTC CASSLGGGFGSYEQYF
TRBJ1-2 TRBD1 TRBV5-1 - TGCGCCAGCGGAAACAGGGGACACTATGGCTACACCTTC CASGNRGHYGYTF
TRBJ2-7 TRBD2 TRBV2 - TGTGCCAGACCGGGACTAGCGGGACCGAGGTTCTCCTACGAGCAGTACTTC CARPGLAGPRFSYEQYF
TRBJ2-1 TRBD2 TRBV18 - TGTGCCAGCTCACCAAAACTAGCGGGGGAGCCCTACAATGAGCAGTTCTTC CASSPKLAGEPYNEQFF
TRBJ1-5 - TRBV20-1 - TGCAGTGCAGGGACCCTGGGCGGCAATCAGCCCCAGCATTTT CSAGTLGGNQPQHF
TRBJ1-1 - TRBV6-6 - TGTGCCAGCACCCTCCAGACGGGGAAAGAAGCTTTCTTT CASTLQTGKEAFF
TRBJ1-1 - TRBV27 - TGTGCCAGCCAACGAGCGAATTTGAATGTTGCTTTCTTT CASQRANLNVAFF
TRBJ2-7 TRBD1 TRBV27 - TGTGCCAGCAGCACGCAGACAGGGGCCGCCGATTACGAGCAGTACTTC CASSTQTGAADYEQYF
TRBJ1-5 - TRBV28 once TGTGCCACCACACCCCTTCGGACAATAGGTTGGCAGCCCCAGCATTTT CATTPLRTIGWQPQHF
TRBJ2-3 - TRBV7-2 many TGTGCCAGCAGTTCTAGGGCAGATACGCAGTATTTT CASSSRADTQYF
TRBJ1-4 - TRBV12-3/TRBV12-4 - TGTGCCAGCAGTTTTGGGAGGGTCAGGGATGAAAAACTGTTTTTT CASSFGRVRDEKLFF
TRBJ1-6 - TRBV4-2 few TGTGCCAGCAGCTCCGGAGAAGGCCCGAATTCACCCCTCCACTTT CASSSGEGPNSPLHF
TRBJ2-3 - TRBV19 - TGTGCCAGTAGTAAGGGGCCGGCAGATACGCAGTATTTT CASSKGPADTQYF
TRBJ1-6 - TRBV12-3/TRBV12-4 - TGTGCCAGCAGTTTTGAGATCAAGGCACCCCTCCACTTT CASSFEIKAPLHF
TRBJ2-6 TRBD1 TRBV12-3/TRBV12-4 once TGTGCCAGCAGCTACAGGGGGCTGACGGGGGCCAACGTCCTGACTTTC CASSYRGLTGANVLTF
TRBJ2-4 - TRBV10-3 - TGTGCCATCAGTGAGTCGCTGGGGGCTAGGTACTTC CAISESLGARYF
TRBJ2-1 - TRBV19 - TGTGCCAGTTGGGGGATCCTGGGGGAGACCAATGAGCAGTTCTTC CASWGILGETNEQFF
TRBJ2-1 - TRBV7-6 - TGTGCCAGCAGCTTAGAGACTAGGGTCTTCATGTATGAGCAGTTCTTC CASSLETRVFMYEQFF
TRBJ2-5 - TRBV7-2 few TGTGCCAGCAGCACCCTCCCTCCGTCGCGGAACTTC CASSTLPPSRNF
TRBJ2-1 - TRBV5-1 - TGCGCCAGCAGCTATCAGGGTTATGAGCAGTTCTTC CASSYQGYEQFF
TRBJ1-5 TRBD1 TRBV12-3/TRBV12-4 - TGTGCCAGCAGTTTGAGGGGACAGGGTGTGTCAGGTCAGCCCCAGCATTTT CASSLRGQGVSGQPQHF
TRBJ1-5 - TRBV2 - TGTGCCAGCTCCGGAGGGGGACTCCGAGTAGGACTTAATCAGCCCCAGCATTTT CASSGGGLRVGLNQPQHF
TRBJ1-4 - TRBV6-6 - TGTGCCAGCAGTCCGGGACATGTCCGTGAAAAACTGTTTTTT CASSPGHVREKLFF
TRBJ2-3 - TRBV11-3 - TGTGCCAGCAGCCCAAAACTAGTAATGGGCACAGATACGCAGTATTTT CASSPKLVMGTDTQYF
TRBJ1-6 - TRBV2 - TGTGCCAGCAGTGAAGGGGGGCAGGAAAGCGTTTGGAATTCACCCCTCCACTTT CASSEGGQESVWNSPLHF
TRBJ2-1 TRBD2 TRBV25-1 - TGTGCCAGCAGTGATCTTTCTCTAGCGGGAGTCTACAATGAGCAGTTCTTC CASSDLSLAGVYNEQFF
TRBJ2-1 - TRBV6-2/TRBV6-3 few TGTGCCAGCAGTTACGCAGGAAACAATGAGCAGTTCTTC CASSYAGNNEQFF
TRBJ2-7 - TRBV12-3/TRBV12-4 few TGTGCCAGCACCCCCCCGCAGACAGTTCATCTCTTC CASTPPQTVHLF
TRBJ1-1 - TRBV10-3 - TGTGCCATCAGTGAGAGTCGGATGAACACTGAAGCTTTCTTT CAISESRMNTEAFF
TRBJ2-7 - TRBV7-6 many TGTGCCAGCAGCCGTACCCCCTACGAGCAGTACTTC CASSRTPYEQYF
TRBJ1-1 - TRBV2 - TGTGCCAGCCGTTTAAGGGGGGGGATGAACACTGAAGCTTTCTTT CASRLRGGMNTEAFF
TRBJ2-1 - TRBV11-2 - TGTGCCAGCAGCTTAGGAGCCTCTATCAAGCAGTTCTTC CASSLGASIKQFF
TRBJ2-1 TRBD2 TRBV11-2 few TGTGCCAGCAGCTCCCCGGGGGGAGCGGGAGACAATGAGCAGTTCTTC CASSSPGGAGDNEQFF